Listed below are T cell receptor beta chains from one sample, sequenced in a study of T-cell memory formation after mild COVID-19. TCRdb processed the 5' RACE reads anew with MiXCR; each CDR3 protein has one entry. The sample includes approximately 490,000 distinct CDR3 sequences, about a fifth of them seen just once. Sequencing used PBMCs or a T cell subset sorted from them (not recorded which). All receptors derive from an adult woman who had mild COVID-19 (a few samples of this study predate the infection). Cell type and time point are not known. CDR3s include the opening cysteine and the closing phenylalanine or tryptophan. D genes are given only for firm matches. Expanded clones get a size class; other rows say once, few or many, or leave the size out.

v_call: TRBV20-1
d_call: TRBD2
j_call: TRBJ2-3
clone_size: few
cdr3_aa: CSARFASGRADTQYF
cdr3_nt: TGCAGTGCTAGGTTCGCTAGCGGGAGGGCAGATACGCAGTATTTT

v_call: TRBV12-3/TRBV12-4
d_call: .
j_call: TRBJ1-2
clone_size: .
cdr3_aa: CASSLSNNYGYTF
cdr3_nt: TGTGCCAGCAGTTTGTCGAATAACTATGGCTACACCTTC

v_call: TRBV7-2
d_call: TRBD2
j_call: TRBJ2-1
clone_size: .
cdr3_aa: CASSRPGLAGGPLTEQFF
cdr3_nt: TGTGCCAGCAGCCGACCGGGACTAGCGGGAGGCCCGTTGACTGAGCAGTTCTTC

v_call: TRBV7-2
d_call: TRBD2
j_call: TRBJ2-5
clone_size: few
cdr3_aa: CASSLTRLAGGRPTF
cdr3_nt: TGTGCCAGCAGCCTAACGAGGCTAGCGGGAGGTAGACCCACCTTC

v_call: TRBV2
d_call: .
j_call: TRBJ1-1
clone_size: few
cdr3_aa: CASTLKASLFF
cdr3_nt: TGTGCCAGCACCCTAAAGGCCAGCTTATTCTTT

v_call: TRBV11-2
d_call: TRBD2
j_call: TRBJ2-1
clone_size: few
cdr3_aa: CASSLDALAGGREQFF
cdr3_nt: TGTGCCAGCAGCTTAGATGCCCTAGCGGGAGGTAGAGAGCAGTTCTTC

v_call: TRBV7-9
d_call: .
j_call: TRBJ2-7
clone_size: few
cdr3_aa: CASSSRRGYEQYF
cdr3_nt: TGTGCCAGCAGCTCTAGGAGGGGATACGAGCAGTACTTC

v_call: TRBV18
d_call: .
j_call: TRBJ2-7
clone_size: .
cdr3_aa: CASSPRGSGEQYF
cdr3_nt: TGTGCCAGCTCACCACGAGGTAGCGGAGAGCAGTACTTC

v_call: TRBV5-1
d_call: .
j_call: TRBJ1-2
clone_size: few
cdr3_aa: CASSMSGGYTF
cdr3_nt: TGCGCCAGCAGCATGTCAGGAGGCTACACCTTC

v_call: TRBV20-1
d_call: .
j_call: TRBJ1-1
clone_size: few
cdr3_aa: CSAPEPLSGAEAFF
cdr3_nt: TGCAGTGCTCCCGAGCCCCTTTCGGGCGCTGAAGCTTTCTTT

v_call: TRBV13
d_call: .
j_call: TRBJ2-5
clone_size: few
cdr3_aa: CASSPLGAEGQETQYF
cdr3_nt: TGTGCCAGCAGCCCATTGGGGGCGGAGGGGCAAGAGACCCAGTACTTC

v_call: TRBV4-3
d_call: TRBD2
j_call: TRBJ2-1
clone_size: few
cdr3_aa: CASSHGTSVNEQFF
cdr3_nt: TGCGCCAGCAGCCATGGGACTAGCGTCAATGAGCAGTTCTTC

v_call: TRBV5-1
d_call: TRBD2
j_call: TRBJ2-1
clone_size: many
cdr3_aa: CASSSPRLAGEYAGSYNEQFF
cdr3_nt: TGCGCCAGCAGCTCGCCCCGACTAGCGGGAGAATATGCGGGCTCCTACAATGAGCAGTTCTTC

v_call: TRBV7-2
d_call: TRBD2
j_call: TRBJ2-7
clone_size: few
cdr3_aa: CASSPGGRSYEQYF
cdr3_nt: TGTGCCAGCAGCCCGGGCGGGAGATCCTACGAGCAGTACTTC

v_call: TRBV20-1
d_call: TRBD1
j_call: TRBJ2-7
clone_size: few
cdr3_aa: CSARDRVRGREQYF
cdr3_nt: TGCAGTGCTAGAGATCGCGTCAGGGGGCGCGAGCAGTACTTC

v_call: TRBV6-1
d_call: .
j_call: TRBJ2-1
clone_size: .
cdr3_aa: CASSPGIFYNEQFF
cdr3_nt: TGTGCCAGCAGCCCAGGGATCTTCTACAATGAGCAGTTCTTC

v_call: TRBV24-1
d_call: .
j_call: TRBJ1-1
clone_size: once
cdr3_aa: CATSDSGSGTEAFF
cdr3_nt: TGTGCCACCAGTGATTCCGGGTCGGGCACTGAAGCTTTCTTT

v_call: TRBV9
d_call: .
j_call: TRBJ2-1
clone_size: .
cdr3_aa: CASSAGRTNNEQFF
cdr3_nt: TGTGCCAGCAGCGCCGGACGTACGAACAATGAGCAGTTCTTC

v_call: TRBV10-2
d_call: .
j_call: TRBJ1-4
clone_size: few
cdr3_aa: CASSAGRGGGSTNEKLFF
cdr3_nt: TGCGCCAGCAGTGCGGGGCGAGGCGGGGGATCAACTAATGAAAAACTGTTTTTT

v_call: TRBV7-6
d_call: .
j_call: TRBJ2-5
clone_size: .
cdr3_aa: CASLTDSKLSKRLDRRETQYF
cdr3_nt: TGTGCCAGCCTGACAGACAGCAAACTATCTAAAAGACTAGACCGAAGAGAGACCCAGTACTTC

v_call: TRBV24-1
d_call: .
j_call: TRBJ2-1
clone_size: .
cdr3_aa: CATRYRVNEQFF
cdr3_nt: TGTGCCACCAGATATCGGGTGAATGAGCAGTTCTTC

v_call: TRBV10-3
d_call: .
j_call: TRBJ1-1
clone_size: few
cdr3_aa: CAIRGILSQTGKAFF
cdr3_nt: TGTGCCATCAGGGGGATTCTGAGTCAAACAGGGAAAGCTTTCTTT

v_call: TRBV7-9
d_call: TRBD2
j_call: TRBJ2-7
clone_size: many
cdr3_aa: CASSSGTSGRAKSF
cdr3_nt: TGTGCCAGCAGCTCGGGGACTAGCGGGAGGGCCAAATCCTTC

v_call: TRBV20-1
d_call: TRBD2
j_call: TRBJ2-3
clone_size: .
cdr3_aa: CSARHPGTNTDTQYF
cdr3_nt: TGCAGTGCTAGACACCCCGGGACTAACACAGATACGCAGTATTTT

v_call: TRBV7-9
d_call: .
j_call: TRBJ2-5
clone_size: many
cdr3_aa: CASSLDGGRGETQYF
cdr3_nt: TGTGCCAGCAGCTTAGACGGGGGGCGCGGAGAGACCCAGTACTTC

v_call: TRBV10-3
d_call: TRBD2
j_call: TRBJ2-7
clone_size: .
cdr3_aa: CAISLAGSYEQYF
cdr3_nt: TGTGCCATCAGTCTAGCGGGGTCCTACGAGCAGTACTTC

v_call: TRBV5-1
d_call: TRBD2
j_call: TRBJ2-2
clone_size: few
cdr3_aa: CASSQRTSGGSVTGELFF
cdr3_nt: TGCGCCAGCAGCCAGAGGACTAGCGGGGGTTCAGTCACCGGGGAGCTGTTTTTT

v_call: TRBV12-3/TRBV12-4
d_call: TRBD1
j_call: TRBJ1-4
clone_size: .
cdr3_aa: CASSSQGATNEKLFF
cdr3_nt: TGTGCCAGCAGTTCCCAGGGGGCAACTAATGAAAAACTGTTTTTT

v_call: TRBV4-1
d_call: TRBD2
j_call: TRBJ2-1
clone_size: few
cdr3_aa: CASSQETSGGAHEQFF
cdr3_nt: TGCGCCAGCAGCCAAGAAACTAGCGGGGGGGCTCATGAGCAGTTCTTC

v_call: TRBV7-2
d_call: .
j_call: TRBJ1-1
clone_size: .
cdr3_aa: CASKGGTEAFF
cdr3_nt: TGTGCCAGCAAAGGGGGAACTGAAGCTTTCTTT

v_call: TRBV5-1
d_call: .
j_call: TRBJ2-3
clone_size: .
cdr3_aa: CASSFSGVANTDTQYF
cdr3_nt: TGCGCCAGCAGCTTTTCCGGGGTAGCGAACACAGATACGCAGTATTTT